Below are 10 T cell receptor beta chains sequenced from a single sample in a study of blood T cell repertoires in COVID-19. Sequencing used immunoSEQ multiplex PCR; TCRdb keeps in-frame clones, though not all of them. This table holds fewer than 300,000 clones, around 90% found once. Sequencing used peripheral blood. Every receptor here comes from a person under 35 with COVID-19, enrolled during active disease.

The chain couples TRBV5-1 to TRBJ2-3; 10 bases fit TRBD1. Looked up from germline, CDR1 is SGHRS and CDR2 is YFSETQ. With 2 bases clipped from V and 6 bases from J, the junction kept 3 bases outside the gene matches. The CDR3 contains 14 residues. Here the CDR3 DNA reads TGCGCCAGCAGCTTCGGACAGGGGGACGATACGCAGTATTTT. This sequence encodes CASSFGQGDDTQYF.

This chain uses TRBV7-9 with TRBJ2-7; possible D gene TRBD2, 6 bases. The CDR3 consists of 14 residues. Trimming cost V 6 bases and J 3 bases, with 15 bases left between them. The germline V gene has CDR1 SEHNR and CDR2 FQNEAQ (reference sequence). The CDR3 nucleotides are TGTGCCAGCAGTTCCGTCGGGGGTCACTACGAGCAGTACTTC. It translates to CASSSVGGHYEQYF.

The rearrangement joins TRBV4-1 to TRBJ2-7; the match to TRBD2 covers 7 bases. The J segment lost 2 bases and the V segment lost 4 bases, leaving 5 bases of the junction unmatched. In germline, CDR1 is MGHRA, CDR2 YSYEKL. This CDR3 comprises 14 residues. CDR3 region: CASSPGRTAYEQYF. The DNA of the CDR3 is TGCGCCAGCAGCCCCGGGAGGACGGCCTACGAGCAGTACTTC.

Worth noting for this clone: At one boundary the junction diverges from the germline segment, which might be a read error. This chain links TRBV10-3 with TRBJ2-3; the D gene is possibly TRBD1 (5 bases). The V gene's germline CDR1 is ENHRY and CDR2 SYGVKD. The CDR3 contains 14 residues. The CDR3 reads CAISEGRPTDTRYF. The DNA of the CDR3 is TGTGCCATCAGTGAAGGTCGCCCGACAGATACGCGGTATTTT.

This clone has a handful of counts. Here the CDR3 DNA reads TGTGCCAGCTCACCAAGGGACACCATGAACACTGAAGCTTTCTTT. Protein: CASSPRDTMNTEAFF. The chain carries TRBV18 and TRBJ1-1; weak D call: TRBD1 (6 bases). The length of the CDR3 is 15 residues. Trimming removed 2 bases from V and 0 bases from J, with 10 bases in between. Germline V lookup: CDR1 KGHSH, CDR2 LQKENI.

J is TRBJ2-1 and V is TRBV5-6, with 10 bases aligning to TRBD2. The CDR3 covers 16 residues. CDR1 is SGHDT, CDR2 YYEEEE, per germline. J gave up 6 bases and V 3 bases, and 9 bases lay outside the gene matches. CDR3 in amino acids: CASSWGTSDNANEQFF. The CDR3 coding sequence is TGTGCCAGCAGCTGGGGGACTAGCGACAACGCCAATGAGCAGTTCTTC. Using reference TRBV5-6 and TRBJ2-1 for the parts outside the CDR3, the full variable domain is DAGVTQSPTHLIKTRGQQVTLRCSPKSGHDTVSWYQQALGQGPQFIFQYYEEEERQRGNFPDRFSGHQFPNYSSELNVNALLLGDSALYLCASSWGTSDNANEQFFGPGTRLTVL.

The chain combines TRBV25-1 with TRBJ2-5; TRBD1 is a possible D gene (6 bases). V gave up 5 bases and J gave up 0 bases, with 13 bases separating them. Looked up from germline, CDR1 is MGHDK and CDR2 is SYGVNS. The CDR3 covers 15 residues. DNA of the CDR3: TGTGCCAGCAGTCCAGACAGGACACACCAAGAGACCCAGTACTTC. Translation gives CASSPDRTHQETQYF.

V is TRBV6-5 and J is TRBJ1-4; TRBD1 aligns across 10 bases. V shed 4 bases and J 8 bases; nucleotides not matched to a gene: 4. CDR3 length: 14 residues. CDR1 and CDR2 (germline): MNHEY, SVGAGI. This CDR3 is CASSWTGGEEKLFF. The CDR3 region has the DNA TGTGCCAGCAGTTGGACAGGGGGAGAAGAAAAACTGTTTTTT.

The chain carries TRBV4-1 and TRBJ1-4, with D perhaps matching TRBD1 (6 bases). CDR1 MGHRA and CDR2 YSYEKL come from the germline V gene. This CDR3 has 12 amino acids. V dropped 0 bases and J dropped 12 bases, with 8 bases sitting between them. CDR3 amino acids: CASSQDQGQLFF. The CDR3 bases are TGCGCCAGCAGCCAAGATCAGGGGCAACTGTTTTTT.

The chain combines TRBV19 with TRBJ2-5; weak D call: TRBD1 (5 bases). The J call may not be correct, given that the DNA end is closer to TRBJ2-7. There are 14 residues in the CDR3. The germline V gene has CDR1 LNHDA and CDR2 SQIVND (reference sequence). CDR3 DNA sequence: TGTGCCAGTAGTATCACACAGGCTAACTACGAGCAGTACTTC. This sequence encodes CASSITQANYEQYF.